These 9 T cell receptor beta chains share one sample of origin, sequenced in a study of cytomegalovirus exposure and HLA in healthy donors. The PCR employed 60 Vbeta primers together with 13 Jbeta primers. Assay used: immunoSEQ multiplex PCR; TCRdb lists only in-frame clones, some missing. The sample holds 180,000 or so clones, 60% to 80% seen once. Sequencing input: PBMCs. The receptor set was obtained from a man aged 35-49 years in good health and CMV-seropositive.

V is TRBV27 and J is TRBJ1-1; a possible D gene is TRBD1 (6 bases). Germline values: CDR1 MNHEY, CDR2 SMNVEV (reference sequence). The CDR3 consists of 13 residues. V lost 2 bases and J 5 bases, leaving 9 bases between the germline ends. The CDR3 nucleotides read TGTGCCAGCAGTTTACACAGGGCTACTGAAGCTTTCTTT. It codes for CASSLHRATEAFF.

Of note for this clone: Other DNA sequences from this sample encode an identical CDR3 as well. The chain links TRBV7-2 to TRBJ2-7, with TRBD2 identical over 7 bases. V lost 5 bases and J lost 3; bases outside the gene matches: 10. In germline, CDR1 is SGHTA, CDR2 FQGNSA. The CDR3 has 15 amino acids. The CDR3 spells CASSLRLAGDYEQYF. The DNA of the CDR3 is TGTGCCAGCAGCCTAAGACTAGCAGGAGACTACGAGCAGTACTTC.

The CDR3 is CASSPDRGRYNEQFF. The CDR3 coding sequence is TGTGCCAGCAGTCCGGACAGGGGACGCTACAATGAGCAGTTCTTC. The rearrangement joins TRBV6-5 to TRBJ2-1; 9 positions match TRBD1. V shed 5 bases, J shed 3 bases, and the junction held 5 bases outside the gene matches. Looked up from germline, CDR1 is MNHEY and CDR2 is SVGAGI. This CDR3 is built from 15 residues.

This clone has a handful of counts. This rearrangement joins TRBV25-1 to TRBJ2-1, with D maybe TRBD2 (5 bases). Germline CDR1 and CDR2: MGHDK and SYGVNS. V was pared by 4 bases and J by 5 bases, with 18 bases between. The CDR3 spans 16 residues. The CDR3 DNA follows: TGTGCCAGCAGTGGCCGTGGCGCCGGGGTAGACAATGAGCAGTTCTTC. This codes for CASSGRGAGVDNEQFF.

The rearrangement uses TRBV7-2 and TRBJ2-1; the match to TRBD2 covers 15 bases. V shed 5 bases and J 9 bases; nucleotides not matched to a gene: 5. CDR3 size: 15 residues. CDR1 is SGHTA and CDR2 is FQGNSA in the germline V gene. The CDR3 spells CASSSGTSGRSEQFF. The DNA of the CDR3 is TGTGCCAGCAGCAGCGGGACTAGCGGGAGGAGTGAGCAGTTCTTC.

The chain joins TRBV28 to TRBJ2-5; 9 bases are a match to TRBD2. CDR1 is MDHEN and CDR2 is SYDVKM in the germline V gene. J lost 5 bases, V lost 3 bases, and 16 bases had no gene match. This CDR3 has 18 amino acids. The CDR3 region has the DNA TGTGCCAGCAGTTTCTTCCCGGGTGGGCGGGAGGGCCTCGAGACCCAGTACTTC. It is translated as CASSFFPGGREGLETQYF.

The rearrangement uses TRBV10-3 and TRBJ2-7; D may be TRBD2 (5 bases). This CDR3 spans 14 amino acids. Per germline, CDR1 ENHRY and CDR2 SYGVKD. V shed 0 bases and J shed 3 bases, with 9 bases lying between them. CDR3 residues: CAISESSGIYEQYF. The CDR3 coding sequence is TGTGCCATCAGTGAGTCCAGCGGAATCTACGAGCAGTACTTC.

This clone came up once. V usage is TRBV28 and J usage is TRBJ1-2; TRBD1 is a possible D gene (5 bases). V was shortened by 1 base and J by 4 bases, with 13 bases between the two germline ends. This CDR3 contains 15 residues. Germline assignment: CDR1 MDHEN and CDR2 SYDVKM. As DNA, the CDR3 is TGTGCCAGCAGTTTATTTTTGGGGCAGAGCTATGGCTACACCTTC. It codes for CASSLFLGQSYGYTF.

The chain recombines TRBV5-1 with TRBJ2-2; D possibly corresponds to TRBD2 (5 bases). The germline V and J ends were trimmed by 0 bases and 4 bases, with 10 bases remaining between them. The CDR3 spans 15 residues. Germline-derived CDR1 and CDR2 are SGHRS and YFSETQ. CDR3 region: CASSLVGSGTGELFF. The CDR3 nucleotides read TGCGCCAGCAGCTTGGTAGGGAGCGGCACCGGGGAGCTGTTTTTT.